This T cell receptor beta chain originates from a study of T cells of healthy individuals. From the 5' RACE reads, TCRdb called clonotypes with MiXCR, one entry per CDR3 protein. The data show tens of thousands of distinct CDR3 sequences, 15% to 20% seen once. The V gene's germline CDR1 is SGHRS and CDR2 YFSETQ. Trimming removed 4 bases at V and 0 bases at J, with 10 bases between. The CDR3 is made up of 15 amino acids. This TCR was sampled from a human donor in good health. The chain couples TRBV5-1 to TRBJ2-2; D not resolved. CDR3 sequence: CASSPTLANTGELFF. In DNA, the CDR3 is TGCGCCAGCAGCCCGACACTCGCGAACACCGGGGAGCTGTTTTTT.